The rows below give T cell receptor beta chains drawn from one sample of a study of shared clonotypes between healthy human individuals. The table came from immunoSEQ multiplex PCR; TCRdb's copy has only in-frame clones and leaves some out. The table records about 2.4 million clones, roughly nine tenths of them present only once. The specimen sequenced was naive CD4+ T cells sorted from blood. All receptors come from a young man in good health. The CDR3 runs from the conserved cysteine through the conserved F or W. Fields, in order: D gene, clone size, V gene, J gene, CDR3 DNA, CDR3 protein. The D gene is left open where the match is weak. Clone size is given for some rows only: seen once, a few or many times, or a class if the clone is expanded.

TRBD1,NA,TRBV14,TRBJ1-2,TGTGCCAGCAGCCCCCAGACAGGGGTCGGCTACACCTTC,CASSPQTGVGYTF
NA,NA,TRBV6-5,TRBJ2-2,TGTGCCAGCAGGTGGGGCCATGGCACCGGGGAGCTGTTTTTT,CASRWGHGTGELFF
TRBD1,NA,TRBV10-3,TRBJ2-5,TGTGCCATCAGAGATACAGGGGGTAGGGGCCGGCAAACCGAGACCCAGTACTTC,CAIRDTGGRGRQTETQYF
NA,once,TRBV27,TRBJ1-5,TGTGCCAGCAGTCCCCACGGGGGTAGGGCGGGTGGCAATCAGCCCCAGCATTTT,CASSPHGGRAGGNQPQHF
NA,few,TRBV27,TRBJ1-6,TGTGCCAGCAGTGCACCGAGGGTGGACTCACCCCTCCACTTT,CASSAPRVDSPLHF
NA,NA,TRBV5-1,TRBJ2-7,TGCGCCAGCAGCTTGGGCGGAACGGCCGATTACGAGCAGTACTTC,CASSLGGTADYEQYF
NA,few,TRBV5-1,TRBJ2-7,TGCGCCAGCAGCTTGGTGGGCTACGAGCAGTACTTC,CASSLVGYEQYF
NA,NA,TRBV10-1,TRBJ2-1,TGCGCCAGCAGAAGACCTATAGCGGACGGGGCATACAATGAGCAGTTCTTC,CASRRPIADGAYNEQFF
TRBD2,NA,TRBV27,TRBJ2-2,TGTGCCAGCAGAACACTAGCGGGAGTCACCGGGGAGCTGTTTTTT,CASRTLAGVTGELFF
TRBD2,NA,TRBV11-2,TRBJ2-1,TGTGCCAGCAGCCTGCTAGCGGGAGGTACTGGGAATGAGCAGTTCTTC,CASSLLAGGTGNEQFF
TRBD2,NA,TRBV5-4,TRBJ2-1,TGTGCCAGCAGCAAGACTAGCGTAAGCTCCTACAATGAGCAGTTCTTC,CASSKTSVSSYNEQFF
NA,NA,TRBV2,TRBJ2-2,TGTGCCAGCAACGCAGGGGGGAGCCCTACCGGGGAGCTGTTTTTT,CASNAGGSPTGELFF
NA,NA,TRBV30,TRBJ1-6,TGTGCCTGGAGTGGCGATTCACCCCTCCACTTT,CAWSGDSPLHF
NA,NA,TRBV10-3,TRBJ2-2,TGTGCCATCACCTCGGGACAGAACACCGGGGAGCTGTTTTTT,CAITSGQNTGELFF
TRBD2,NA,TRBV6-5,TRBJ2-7,TGTGCCAGCAGCCTTTATAGCGGGAGTTACGAGCAGTACTTC,CASSLYSGSYEQYF
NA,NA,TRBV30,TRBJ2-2,TGTGCCTGGAGTGTAGGTTTTTTTGGGGGTTTGGGAACGAACACCGGGGAGCTGTTTTTT,CAWSVGFFGGLGTNTGELFF
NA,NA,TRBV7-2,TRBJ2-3,TGTGCCAGCAGCTTAGGGTTCCAGATGGCGCAGTATTTT,CASSLGFQMAQYF
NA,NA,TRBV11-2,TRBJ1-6,TGTGCCAGCAGCTTCGGACAGAGTTATAATTCACCCCTCCACTTT,CASSFGQSYNSPLHF
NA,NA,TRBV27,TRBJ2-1,TGTGCCAGCAGCCTCCTGGGACCGCCCTACAATGAGCAGTTCTTC,CASSLLGPPYNEQFF